This TCR beta chain was retrieved from a study of T-cell reconstitution after alpha-beta-depleted transplantation in children. This clonotype has at least ten counts. Unique molecular identifiers were incorporated into the prepared TCRbeta library. TCRdb ran MiXCR on the PCR reads and lists one entry per CDR3 protein. The sample has a few hundred thousand distinct CDR3 sequences, roughly a tenth seen once. Germline V gene lookup returns CDR1 LNHDA and CDR2 SQIVND (reference sequence). V was clipped by 6 bases and J by 11 bases; unmatched bases: 10. CDR3 length equals 13 residues. The rearrangement joins TRBV19 to TRBJ1-5; TRBD1 aligns across 7 bases. The clonotype was recovered from a human donor who donated a stem cell graft to a child with SCID. The sample was PBMCs from the stem cell graft donor, taken from the stem cell graft. CDR3 bases: TGTGCCAGTAGCAAGATTGGGACAGCGGCCCAGCATTTT. Translation: CASSKIGTAAQHF. The variable domain in full, with the rest retrieved from reference TRBV19 and TRBJ1-5, is DGGITQSPKYLFRKEGQNVTLSCEQNLNHDAMYWYRQDPGQGLRLIYYSQIVNDFQKGDIAEGYSVSREKKESFPLTVTSAQKNPTAFYLCASSKIGTAAQHFGDGTRLSIL.